These T cell receptor beta chains were read from a single sample in a study of cytomegalovirus exposure and HLA in healthy donors. Generated by immunoSEQ multiplex PCR, the TCRdb table keeps only in-frame clones and is missing some. In the table there are about 170,000 clones, 60% to 80% of which are singletons. The sample was PBMCs. These receptors all stem from a man aged 35 to 55 in good health and CMV-seronegative. Each CDR3 is given with its conserved first and last residue. D genes are given only for firm matches. For some rows the clone size is stated as once, few or many, or as a class when expanded; others skip it.

j_call v_call d_call clone_size cdr3_nt cdr3_aa
TRBJ1-5 TRBV19 TRBD1 - TGTGCCAGTAGTGGACAGGGGCGCCAGCCCCAGCATTTT CASSGQGRQPQHF
TRBJ2-7 TRBV5-1 - - TGCGCCAGCAGCCCGGGGCAGGGGTCTGTTTACGAGCAGTACTTC CASSPGQGSVYEQYF
TRBJ2-2 TRBV5-1 - few TGCGCCAGCAGCAGGTCCGGGGAGAACACCGGGGAGCTGTTTTTT CASSRSGENTGELFF
TRBJ1-3 TRBV15 - - TGTGCCACCAGCAGAGAGGCAGGGTGGGGAAACACCATATATTTT CATSREAGWGNTIYF
TRBJ1-3 TRBV29-1 - - TGCAGCGCGGACAGTTCTGGAAACACCATATATTTT CSADSSGNTIYF
TRBJ2-6 TRBV29-1 - - TGCAGCGTGGGAGACCGCTCTGGGGCCAACGTCCTGACTTTC CSVGDRSGANVLTF
TRBJ1-5 TRBV6-1 - few TGTGCCGTCCAAAATGGGGGGATTAGCAATCAGCCCCAGCATTTT CAVQNGGISNQPQHF
TRBJ2-5 TRBV4-2 TRBD2 - TGTGCCAGCAGCCAAGCGGGGGGGCCCCAAGAGACCCAGTACTTC CASSQAGGPQETQYF
TRBJ2-2 TRBV5-1 - - TGCGCCAGCAGCTTGGCGGGTCAGAAGAACACCGGGGAGCTGTTTTTT CASSLAGQKNTGELFF
TRBJ2-5 TRBV28 - few TGTGCCAGCAGTTCCCCCCCGGGAGAGACCCAGTACTTC CASSSPPGETQYF
TRBJ2-3 TRBV6-6 TRBD1 - TGTGCCAGCTGGGGGACAGCTAGCACAGATACGCAGTATTTT CASWGTASTDTQYF
TRBJ2-5 TRBV5-1 - - TGCGCCAGCAGGCTTTCTAGTTCCGGAGAGACCCAGTACTTC CASRLSSSGETQYF
TRBJ1-2 TRBV28 TRBD1 - TGTGCCAGCAGAACAGGGGGCGAGGCGTCTAACTATGGCTACACCTTC CASRTGGEASNYGYTF
TRBJ2-6 TRBV7-9 - - TGTTCCAGCAGCTTGGAGGGGACTGGGGCCAACGTCCTGACTTTC CSSSLEGTGANVLTF
TRBJ2-3 TRBV9 - - TGTGCCAGCAGCGTATTCGGCAGGACAGATACGCAGTATTTT CASSVFGRTDTQYF
TRBJ2-3 TRBV6-6 TRBD2 - TGTGCCAGCAGTACTAGCGGGAGAGGAGGAACAGATACGCAGTATTTT CASSTSGRGGTDTQYF
TRBJ1-4 TRBV19 - - TGTGCCAGTAGTATAAACCGGGGGGAAACTAATGAAAAACTGTTTTTT CASSINRGETNEKLFF
TRBJ2-3 TRBV25-1 TRBD1 few TGTGCCAGCAGTGAAGTCAGGGGGCCCTCCACAGATACGCAGTATTTT CASSEVRGPSTDTQYF
TRBJ1-1 TRBV20-1 - once TGCAGTGCTCAGGGGAACACTGAAGCTTTCTTT CSAQGNTEAFF
TRBJ2-1 TRBV5-4 - - TGTGCCAGCACCCACGACCCCAGGACTTTCACCAATGAGCAGTTCTTC CASTHDPRTFTNEQFF
TRBJ2-7 TRBV11-2 TRBD1 once TGTGCCAGCAGCTCAACGACAGGGGTGGGCGAGCAGTACTTC CASSSTTGVGEQYF
TRBJ2-1 TRBV19 TRBD2 - TGTGCCAGTAGTCCTTGGACTAGCGGGGAGTCCTACAATGAGCAGTTCTTC CASSPWTSGESYNEQFF
TRBJ2-1 TRBV7-6 TRBD2 - TGTGCCAGCAGCTCACTAGCGGGGGGGAATGAGCAGTTCTTC CASSSLAGGNEQFF
TRBJ2-5 TRBV30 - - TGTGCCTGGAGCGGCGACAGGCTCCAAGAGACCCAGTACTTC CAWSGDRLQETQYF
TRBJ2-1 TRBV11-3 - - TGTGCCAGCAGCCAGGCGGGCCTTGGCGGCAATGAGCAGTTCTTC CASSQAGLGGNEQFF
TRBJ2-1 TRBV19 - - TGTGCCAGTAGTAACTGGGAAAGAGGGCGCAATGAGCAGTTCTTC CASSNWERGRNEQFF
TRBJ2-1 TRBV4-1 TRBD2 - TGCGCCAGCAGCCAAGCCGCAGCGGGAGGCTACAATGAGCAGTTCTTC CASSQAAAGGYNEQFF
TRBJ2-4 TRBV9 - - TGTGCCAGCGGCCTAGGGCAGGGGAAAAACATTCAGTACTTC CASGLGQGKNIQYF
TRBJ1-5 TRBV5-6 - - TGTGCCAGCAGCGGAAGAAACAGGGTCCTCCAGCCCCAGCATTTT CASSGRNRVLQPQHF
TRBJ1-5 TRBV7-2 TRBD1 - TGTGCCAGCAGCTTAAATACAGGGGGCAATCAGCCCCAGCATTTT CASSLNTGGNQPQHF
TRBJ1-4 TRBV7-9 - - TGTTCCAGCAGCATGGACAGTACTAATGAAAAACTGTTTTTT CSSSMDSTNEKLFF
TRBJ1-5 TRBV14 - - TGTGCCAGCAGCCAAGACGATTGTTTGCGAGACATTGTGTACGAACAGCCCCAGCATTTT CASSQDDCLRDIVYEQPQHF
TRBJ1-3 TRBV11-2 TRBD1 - TGTGCCAGCAGCCGTGGGGACAGGGTATCTGGAAACACCATATATTTT CASSRGDRVSGNTIYF
TRBJ1-1 TRBV5-4 - few TGTGCCAGCAGCCGTATTCAGGTGAACACTGAAGCTTTCTTT CASSRIQVNTEAFF
TRBJ2-4 TRBV28 - - TGTGCCAGCAGTGGGGACATTGTTAAGAACATTCAGTACTTC CASSGDIVKNIQYF
TRBJ2-5 TRBV18 TRBD2 - TGTGCCAGCTCACCCCCTATAGCGGGGAGGGTTAGCCAGTACTTC CASSPPIAGRVSQYF
TRBJ1-1 TRBV7-9 - - TGTGCCAGCAGCCAACAGTTTGGGAACACTGAAGCTTTCTTT CASSQQFGNTEAFF
TRBJ2-2 TRBV5-1 TRBD2 - TGCGCCAGCAGCTCTAGCGGGTCCAACACCGGGGAGCTGTTTTTT CASSSSGSNTGELFF
TRBJ1-5 TRBV2 - - TGTGCCAGCAGTGAAAATTCCCAGCGGCAGCCCCAGCATTTT CASSENSQRQPQHF